The source of this T cell receptor beta chain is a study of CXCR3-negative and CXCR3-positive naive CD8 T cells. Study-wide results and limits: The study found more hydrophobic TRB CDR3s in CXCR3-positive naive cells than in CXCR3-negative naive cells.

Libraries were UMI-labeled 5' RACE TRB cDNA. One entry per CDR3 protein, without DNA, is what TCRdb gives after re-calling the 5' RACE reads. The clone table shows over 150,000 distinct CDR3 sequences, with the ten largest holding approximately 0.46%. The CDR3 covers 12 residues. The V gene's germline CDR1 is SQVTM and CDR2 ANQGSEA. Concerning this clonotype itself: The antigen is not known.

Sequenced: naive CXCR3+ CD8+ T cells from blood. This sample's subset: CD45RO-CCR7+CD27+CD95- naive CD8+ T cells expressing CXCR3 (TNR3+). The sequence was collected from a human donor in good health. Some clones in this sample may be carry-over from other donors' samples. V and J are TRBV29-1 and TRBJ2-1. The CDR3 sequence: CSVEDVGNEQFF.